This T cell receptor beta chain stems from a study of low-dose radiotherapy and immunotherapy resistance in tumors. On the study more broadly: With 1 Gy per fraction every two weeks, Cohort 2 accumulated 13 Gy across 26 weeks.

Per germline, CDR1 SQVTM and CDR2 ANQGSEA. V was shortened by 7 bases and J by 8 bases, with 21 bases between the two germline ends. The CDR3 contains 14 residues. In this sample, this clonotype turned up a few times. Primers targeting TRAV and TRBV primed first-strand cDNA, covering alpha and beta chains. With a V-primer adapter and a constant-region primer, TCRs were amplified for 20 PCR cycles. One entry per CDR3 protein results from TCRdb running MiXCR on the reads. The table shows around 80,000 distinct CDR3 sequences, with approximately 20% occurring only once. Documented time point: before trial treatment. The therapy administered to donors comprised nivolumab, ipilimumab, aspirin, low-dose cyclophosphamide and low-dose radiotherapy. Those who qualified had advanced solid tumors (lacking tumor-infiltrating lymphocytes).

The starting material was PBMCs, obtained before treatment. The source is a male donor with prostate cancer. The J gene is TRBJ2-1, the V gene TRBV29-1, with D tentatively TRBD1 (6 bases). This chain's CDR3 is CSGNAADRLHEQFF. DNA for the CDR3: TGCAGCGGTAACGCCGCCGACAGGCTCCATGAGCAGTTCTTC.